Shown below are 6 T cell receptor beta chains from a single sample sequenced in a study of low-dose radiotherapy and immunotherapy resistance in tumors. First-strand cDNA used TRAV- and TRBV-specific primers, covering alpha and beta chains. TCR amplification involved around 22 PCR cycles with a constant-region primer and V-primer adapter. TCRdb ran MiXCR on the reads and lists one entry per CDR3 protein. The repertoire holds tens of thousands of distinct CDR3 sequences, with around 20% as singletons. Time point meaning: after trial treatment. The treatment denotes: LDRT plus nivolumab, ipilimumab, low-dose cyclophosphamide and aspirin (RACIN trial). Source: PBMCs, taken after low-dose radiotherapy plus immunotherapy. The receptors here all came from a female donor with ovarian cancer.

This clonotype was recorded at least ten times. The chain combines TRBV18 with TRBJ1-1; D possibly corresponds to TRBD1 (6 bases). V lost 3 bases and J 0 bases, leaving 11 bases between the germline ends. Per the germline V gene, CDR1 is KGHSH and CDR2 is LQKENI. This CDR3 spans 15 amino acids. The CDR3 sequence is CASSPKTGMNTEAFF. DNA of the CDR3: TGTGCCAGCTCACCGAAGACAGGAATGAACACTGAAGCTTTCTTT.

This clonotype showed up many times. This sequence joins TRBV11-2 and TRBJ2-3; 8 bases fit TRBD2. CDR3 size: 15 residues. Unmatched junction bases numbered 9, after V lost 5 bases and J lost 5 bases. Looked up from germline, CDR1 is SGHAT and CDR2 is FQNNGV. CDR3 coding DNA: TGTGCCAGCAGCCAGCGGGGGACCGAGGGAGATACGCAGTATTTT. Its translation: CASSQRGTEGDTQYF.

Of note for this clonotype: A far larger clone is one base from this, pointing to a likely read error. The chain carries TRBV27 and TRBJ2-1, with 10 bases that match TRBD2. The CDR3 runs 15 residues. The ends lost 5 bases at V and 8 bases at J; junction bases unmatched: 9. The V gene's germline CDR1 is MNHEY and CDR2 SMNVEV (reference sequence). CDR3 DNA sequence: TGTGCCAGCAGTCCCCTAGCGGGGGAGCCCCATGAGCAGTTCTTC. Amino acids: CASSPLAGEPHEQFF.

Many counts were recorded for this clonotype. The J gene is TRBJ2-5, the V gene TRBV25-1; D is unclear. V lost 3 bases and J 5 bases, leaving 13 bases between the germline ends. Per the germline V gene, CDR1 is MGHDK and CDR2 is SYGVNS. This CDR3 is built from 14 residues. CDR3 bases: TGTGCCAGCAGTGAGGAAGCGTACAAGGAGACCCAGTACTTC. It specifies CASSEEAYKETQYF. Looking up the rest from reference TRBV25-1 and TRBJ2-5 gives the full variable domain: EADIYQTPRYLVIGTGKKITLECSQTMGHDKMYWYQQDPGMELHLIHYSYGVNSTEKGDLSSESTVSRIRTEHFPLTLESARPSHTSQYLCASSEEAYKETQYFGPGTRLLVL.

CDR3 in DNA: TGTGCCATCAGTGCGGGGGTAGCGGGGAACTACGAGCAGTACTTC. Translation: CAISAGVAGNYEQYF. The chain is built from TRBV10-3 and TRBJ2-7; 8 bases are a match to TRBD2. Germline V gene lookup returns CDR1 ENHRY and CDR2 SYGVKD. The J segment lost 3 bases and the V segment lost 4 bases, leaving 8 bases of the junction unmatched. The CDR3 spans 15 residues.

This clonotype was seen repeatedly, ten times or more. The conserved phenylalanine or tryptophan normally closing the CDR3 is absent here, so this likely arose from a read error. The DNA is left out, because the CDR3 cannot be placed on it with certainty; the CDR3 is given as TCRdb lists it. The chain couples TRBV6-6 to TRBJ2-5; the DNA was not compared with TRBD1, the D call given in the table. The CDR3 has 9 residues if both end residues are counted. Germline V CDR1 and CDR2: MNHNY, SVGAGI (reference sequence). The CDR3 loop is CASSYSCRD.